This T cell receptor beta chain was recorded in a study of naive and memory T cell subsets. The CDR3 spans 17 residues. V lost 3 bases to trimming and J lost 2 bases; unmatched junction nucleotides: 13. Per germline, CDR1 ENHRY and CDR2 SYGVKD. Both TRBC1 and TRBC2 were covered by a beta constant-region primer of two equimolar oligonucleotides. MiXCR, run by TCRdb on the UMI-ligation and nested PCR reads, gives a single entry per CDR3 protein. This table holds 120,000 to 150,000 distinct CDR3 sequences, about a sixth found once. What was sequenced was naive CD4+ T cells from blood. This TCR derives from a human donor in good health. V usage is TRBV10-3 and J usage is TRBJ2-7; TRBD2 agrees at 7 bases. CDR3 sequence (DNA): TGTGCCATCAGTGACTTAATATGGGGGGGAGAGACCTACGAGCAGTACTTC. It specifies CAISDLIWGGETYEQYF.